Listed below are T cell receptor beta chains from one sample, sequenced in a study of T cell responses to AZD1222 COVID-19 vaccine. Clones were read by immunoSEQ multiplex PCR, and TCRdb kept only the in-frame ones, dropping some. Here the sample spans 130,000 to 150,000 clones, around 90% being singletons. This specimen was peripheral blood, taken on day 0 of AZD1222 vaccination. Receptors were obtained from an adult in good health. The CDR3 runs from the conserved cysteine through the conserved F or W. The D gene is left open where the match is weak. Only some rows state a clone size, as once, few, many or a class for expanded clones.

CDR3: CASVVRRSGNTIYF; DNA: TGTGCCAGCGTAGTCCGCCGCTCTGGAAACACCATATATTTT; J: TRBJ1-3; length: 14; D: .; size: .; V: TRBV2
CDR3: CASSPPGGTEAFF; DNA: TGTGCCAGCAGCCCGCCGGGGGGGACTGAAGCTTTCTTT; J: TRBJ1-1; length: 13; D: .; size: .; V: TRBV9
CDR3: CASSPRREHGNEQFF; DNA: TGTGCCAGCAGCCCTCGTAGGGAGCATGGTAATGAGCAGTTCTTC; J: TRBJ2-1; length: 15; D: .; size: once; V: TRBV9
CDR3: CASSSLTSGQETQYF; DNA: TGTGCCAGCAGCTCCCTAACTAGCGGTCAAGAGACCCAGTACTTC; J: TRBJ2-5; length: 15; D: TRBD2; size: .; V: TRBV11-1
CDR3: CASSRAGVVLSGNTIYF; DNA: TGCGCCAGCAGTCGAGCCGGGGTGGTTCTCTCTGGAAACACCATATATTTT; J: TRBJ1-3; length: 17; D: .; size: few; V: TRBV4-1
CDR3: CASTFPGLTTEAFF; DNA: TGTGCCAGCACCTTCCCGGGACTGACCACTGAAGCTTTCTTT; J: TRBJ1-1; length: 14; D: .; size: .; V: TRBV28
CDR3: CASSLRYSGNQPQHF; DNA: TGTGCCAGCAGCCTACGGTATAGCGGCAATCAGCCCCAGCATTTT; J: TRBJ1-5; length: 15; D: .; size: .; V: TRBV5-5
CDR3: CAWSPRFSNQPQHF; DNA: TGTGCCTGGAGTCCCCGGTTTAGCAATCAGCCCCAGCATTTT; J: TRBJ1-5; length: 14; D: .; size: .; V: TRBV30
CDR3: CSASRDGPPTNEKLFF; DNA: TGCAGTGCTAGTCGCGACGGACCTCCAACTAATGAAAAACTGTTTTTT; J: TRBJ1-4; length: 16; D: .; size: .; V: TRBV20-1
CDR3: CASSSGPYNSPLHF; DNA: TGTGCCAGCAGCTCGGGACCATATAATTCACCCCTCCACTTT; J: TRBJ1-6; length: 14; D: .; size: few; V: TRBV7-3
CDR3: CASSRFPGTGGEQYF; DNA: TGTGCCAGCAGCCGCTTCCCCGGGACAGGGGGCGAGCAGTACTTC; J: TRBJ2-7; length: 15; D: TRBD1; size: .; V: TRBV6-5
CDR3: CASSMFGPSGQPQHF; DNA: TGTGCCAGTAGTATGTTCGGCCCGAGTGGGCAGCCCCAGCATTTT; J: TRBJ1-5; length: 15; D: .; size: .; V: TRBV19
CDR3: CSASSFYAGEIDEQFF; DNA: TGCAGTGCTAGTTCTTTTTACGCGGGAGAAATCGATGAGCAGTTCTTC; J: TRBJ2-1; length: 16; D: TRBD2; size: .; V: TRBV20-1
CDR3: CASSPLDSSTDTQYF; DNA: TGTGCCAGCTCACCACTAGATTCTAGCACAGATACGCAGTATTTT; J: TRBJ2-3; length: 15; D: .; size: .; V: TRBV18
CDR3: CASLGGTNEKLFF; DNA: TGTGCCAGCTTAGGAGGGACTAATGAAAAACTGTTTTTT; J: TRBJ1-4; length: 13; D: .; size: .; V: TRBV6-5
CDR3: CASSPGLAAAEQYF; DNA: TGCGCCAGCAGCCCGGGACTAGCGGCGGCCGAGCAGTACTTC; J: TRBJ2-7; length: 14; D: TRBD2; size: .; V: TRBV4-3
CDR3: CASRFDRSGEQYF; DNA: TGTGCCAGCCGTTTCGACCGGTCGGGAGAGCAGTACTTC; J: TRBJ2-7; length: 13; D: .; size: .; V: TRBV6-6
CDR3: CASSYSGGVRGQPQHF; DNA: TGTGCCAGCAGTTACTCGGGCGGGGTTCGCGGACAGCCCCAGCATTTT; J: TRBJ1-5; length: 16; D: .; size: .; V: TRBV6-2/TRBV6-3
CDR3: CASSPGLAGYEQYF; DNA: TGTGCCAGTAGCCCGGGACTAGCAGGTTACGAGCAGTACTTC; J: TRBJ2-7; length: 14; D: TRBD2; size: .; V: TRBV19
CDR3: CASSQGGGGRATTYEQYF; DNA: TGTGCCAGCAGCCAAGGAGGGGGCGGGAGAGCCACAACCTACGAGCAGTACTTC; J: TRBJ2-7; length: 18; D: .; size: .; V: TRBV4-2
CDR3: CASSLNFQSIKHSPLHF; DNA: TGTGCCAGCAGTTTAAACTTCCAGTCTATCAAACATTCACCCCTCCACTTT; J: TRBJ1-6; length: 17; D: .; size: .; V: TRBV28
CDR3: CASTGGNSPLHF; DNA: TGTGCCAGCACTGGGGGTAATTCACCCCTCCACTTT; J: TRBJ1-6; length: 12; D: .; size: .; V: TRBV2
CDR3: CASSPRQGRSETQYF; DNA: TGTGCCAGCAGCCCCCGACAGGGGAGGTCAGAGACCCAGTACTTC; J: TRBJ2-5; length: 15; D: TRBD1; size: .; V: TRBV11-2
CDR3: CSVGDYSHTGELFF; DNA: TGCAGCGTTGGTGACTACTCCCACACCGGGGAGCTGTTTTTT; J: TRBJ2-2; length: 14; D: .; size: once; V: TRBV29-1
CDR3: CATQTGGGDGYTF; DNA: TGTGCCACACAAACAGGGGGCGGTGATGGCTACACCTTC; J: TRBJ1-2; length: 13; D: TRBD1; size: .; V: TRBV7-2
CDR3: CASSQGGQGARDTQYF; DNA: TGCGCCAGCAGCCAAGGGGGACAGGGGGCGAGAGATACGCAGTATTTT; J: TRBJ2-3; length: 16; D: TRBD1; size: .; V: TRBV4-3
CDR3: CASSLRRNEQFF; DNA: TGTGCCAGCAGCTTAAGACGGAATGAGCAGTTCTTC; J: TRBJ2-1; length: 12; D: .; size: .; V: TRBV11-2